The 5 T cell receptor beta chains in this list originate from one sample, sequenced in a study of regulatory T cells in long-lasting Graves disease. The TCR beta library used iRepertoire HTBI primers with Arm-PCR amplification of CDR3. In TCRdb, the multiplex PCR reads were re-called with MiXCR into one record per CDR3 protein. The sample contains about 200,000 distinct CDR3 sequences, around 20% of which appear only once. Time point reported: newly diagnosed GD, antithyroid drugs for less than 3 months. There was RNA extracted from PBMCs, and the TCR library was made from it. This sample was also put to use in a study of T cells in Graves' hyperthyroidism and ophthalmopathy.

This sample comprised peripheral blood mononuclear cells (PBMCs), obtained at new diagnosis, from a patient treated with antithyroid drugs. Receptors were obtained from a woman aged 25 to 39 with Graves disease.

The chain uses TRBV3-1 and TRBJ2-3; D gene ambiguous. Germline V gene sequence: CDR1 LGHDT, CDR2 YNNKEL (reference sequence). V lost 4 bases to trimming and J lost 1 base, with 12 bases between them. The CDR3 covers 15 residues. The DNA for the CDR3 is TGTGCCAGCAGCCTTCAAACCCAGGGCACAGATACGCAGTATTTT. Its translation is CASSLQTQGTDTQYF.

The sample holds many counts of this clonotype. The chain links TRBV7-3 to TRBJ2-3; 12 bases are shared with TRBD2. V was clipped by 5 bases and J by 0 bases; unmatched bases: 6. Germline V gene lookup returns CDR1 SGHTA and CDR2 FQGTGA. CDR3 length equals 17 residues. The DNA for the CDR3 is TGTGCCAGCAGCGCGACTAGCGGGGGATCTAGCACAGATACGCAGTATTTT. Translating it yields CASSATSGGSSTDTQYF.

For this clonotype: Only one base separates this from a far larger clonotype, so it likely reflects a read error. No conserved phenylalanine or tryptophan is present at the end of the CDR3, so a read error is the likely explanation. The rearrangement joins TRBV12-3 or TRBV12-4 to TRBJ2-5; tentative D call: TRBD1 (6 bases). Near its end, the DNA agrees better with TRBJ2-1, so the J call may be wrong. The CDR3 runs 11 residues. The CDR3 DNA is TGTGCCAGCAGTTGGACAGCTCAGCAGTTCTTA. Protein product: CASSWTAQQFL.

This clonotype appeared many times. The chain uses TRBV28 and TRBJ2-6; TRBD1 agrees at 8 bases. Losses at the gene ends were 6 bases for V and 1 base for J; bases not matched to a gene: 11. Germline V lookup: CDR1 MDHEN, CDR2 SYDVKM. CDR3 size: 18 residues. The CDR3 spells CASSRPGQARSGANVLTF. The DNA of the CDR3 is TGTGCCAGCAGCCGACCGGGACAGGCTCGTTCTGGGGCCAACGTCCTGACTTTC.

Ten or more counts support this clonotype. J is TRBJ1-4 and V is TRBV27; TRBD1 is a possible D gene (5 bases). CDR1 is MNHEY and CDR2 is SMNVEV in the germline V gene (reference sequence). This CDR3 contains 14 residues. The V end was cut by 3 bases, the J end by 6 bases, with 11 bases between. Written as DNA, the CDR3 is TGTGCCAGCAGTTTGGGGCACAGTGATGAAAAACTGTTTTTT. Translating gives CASSLGHSDEKLFF.